This entry features one T cell receptor (beta chain) sequence. The target antigen is unknown. Assay: immunoSEQ multiplex PCR; the TCRdb copy retains only in-frame clones and omits some. Among about 1.5 million clones listed, 98% were seen once. Germline loops: CDR1 SQVTM, CDR2 ANQGSEA. The CDR3 has 13 amino acids. Trimming removed 4 bases at V and 2 bases at J, with 12 bases between. Nashville, Tennessee was home to all donors, who were Caucasian adults. This specimen belongs to a study of shared clonotypes between healthy human individuals. On the study more broadly: Each donor's CD4 naive and CD4 memory cells filled three plates apiece, CD8 naive two, and CD8 memory one. General study results and limits: Only blood was sampled; tissue repertoires likely differ.

The chain recombines TRBV29-1 with TRBJ2-7, with TRBD1 as a possible D gene (6 bases). The source material was naive CD4+ T cells sorted from blood. Indicated subset: CD45RA+ positively selected. The receptor's source is a man aged 25-45 years in good health. The CDR3: CSVGTVHTYEQYF. CDR3 in DNA: TGCAGCGTTGGGACAGTTCACACCTACGAGCAGTACTTC.